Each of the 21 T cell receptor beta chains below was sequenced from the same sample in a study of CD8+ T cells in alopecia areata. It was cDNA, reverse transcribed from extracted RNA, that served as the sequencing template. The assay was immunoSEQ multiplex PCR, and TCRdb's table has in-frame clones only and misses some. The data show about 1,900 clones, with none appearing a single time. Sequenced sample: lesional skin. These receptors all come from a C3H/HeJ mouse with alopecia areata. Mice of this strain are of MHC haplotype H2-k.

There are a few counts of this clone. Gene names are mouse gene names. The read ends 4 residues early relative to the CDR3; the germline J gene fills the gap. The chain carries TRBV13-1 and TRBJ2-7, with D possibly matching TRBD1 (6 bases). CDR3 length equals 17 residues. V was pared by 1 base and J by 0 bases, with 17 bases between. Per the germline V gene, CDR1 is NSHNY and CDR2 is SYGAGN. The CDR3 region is CASSDLRDKRSSYEQYF. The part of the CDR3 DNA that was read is TGTGCCAGCAGTGATTTGCGGGACAAAAGGAGCTCCTAT.

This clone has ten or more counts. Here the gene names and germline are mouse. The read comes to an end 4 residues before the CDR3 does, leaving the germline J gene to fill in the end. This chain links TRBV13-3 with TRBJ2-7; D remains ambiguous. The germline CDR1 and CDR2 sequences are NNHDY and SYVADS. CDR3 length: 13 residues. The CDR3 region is CASSDMGPYEQYF. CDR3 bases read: TGTGCCAGCAGTGATATGGGTCCTTAT.

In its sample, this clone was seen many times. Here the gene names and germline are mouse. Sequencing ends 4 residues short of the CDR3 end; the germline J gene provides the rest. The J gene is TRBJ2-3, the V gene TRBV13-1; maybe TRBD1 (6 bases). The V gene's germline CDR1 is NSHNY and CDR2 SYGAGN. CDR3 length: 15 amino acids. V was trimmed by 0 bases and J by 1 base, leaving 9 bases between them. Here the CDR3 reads CASSDAPGGAETLYF. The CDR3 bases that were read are TGTGCCAGCAGTGATGCACCAGGGGGTGCAGAA.

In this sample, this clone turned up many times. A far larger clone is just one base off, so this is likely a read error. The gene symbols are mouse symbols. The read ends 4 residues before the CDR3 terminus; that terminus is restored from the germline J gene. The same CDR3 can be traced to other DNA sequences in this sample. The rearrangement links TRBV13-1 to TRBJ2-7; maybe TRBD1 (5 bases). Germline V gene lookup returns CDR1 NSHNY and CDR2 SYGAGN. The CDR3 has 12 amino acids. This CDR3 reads CASSDRAYEQYF. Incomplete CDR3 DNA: TGTGCCAGCAGTGACAGGGCTTAT.

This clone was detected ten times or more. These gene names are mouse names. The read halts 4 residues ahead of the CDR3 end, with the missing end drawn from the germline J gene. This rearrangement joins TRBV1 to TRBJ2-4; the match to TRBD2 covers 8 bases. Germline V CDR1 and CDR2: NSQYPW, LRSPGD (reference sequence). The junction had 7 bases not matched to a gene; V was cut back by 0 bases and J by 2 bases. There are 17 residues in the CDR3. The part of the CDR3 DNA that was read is TGCACCTGCAGTGCAGATCGCTGGGGGGCCTTTCAAAAC. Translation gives CTCSADRWGAFQN. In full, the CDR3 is CTCSADRWGAFQNTLYF.

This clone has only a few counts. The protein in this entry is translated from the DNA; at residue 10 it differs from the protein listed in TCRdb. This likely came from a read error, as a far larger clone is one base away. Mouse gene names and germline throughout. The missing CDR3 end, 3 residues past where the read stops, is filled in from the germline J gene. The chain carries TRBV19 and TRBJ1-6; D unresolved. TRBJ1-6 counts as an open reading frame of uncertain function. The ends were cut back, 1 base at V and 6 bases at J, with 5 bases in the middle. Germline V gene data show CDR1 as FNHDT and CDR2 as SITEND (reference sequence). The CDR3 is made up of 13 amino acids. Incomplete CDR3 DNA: TGTGCCAGCAGTATAAACATTAATTCGCCC. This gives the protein CASSININSP. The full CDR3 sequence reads CASSININSPLYF.

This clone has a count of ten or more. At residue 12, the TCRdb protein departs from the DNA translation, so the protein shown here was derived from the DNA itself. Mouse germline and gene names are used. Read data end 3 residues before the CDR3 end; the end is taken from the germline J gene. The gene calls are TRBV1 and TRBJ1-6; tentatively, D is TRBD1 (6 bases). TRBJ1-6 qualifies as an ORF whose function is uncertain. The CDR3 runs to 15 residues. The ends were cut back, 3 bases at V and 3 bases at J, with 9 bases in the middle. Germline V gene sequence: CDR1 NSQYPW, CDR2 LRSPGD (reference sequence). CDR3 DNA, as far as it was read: TGCACCTGCAGTGCCCTAGGGGGCTATAATTCGCCC. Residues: CTCSALGGYNSP. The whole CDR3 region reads CTCSALGGYNSPLYF.

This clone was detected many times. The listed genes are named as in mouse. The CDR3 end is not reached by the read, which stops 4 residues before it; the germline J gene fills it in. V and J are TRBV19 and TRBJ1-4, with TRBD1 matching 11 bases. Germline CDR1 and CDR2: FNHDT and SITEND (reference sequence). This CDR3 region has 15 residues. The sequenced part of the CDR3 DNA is TGTGCCAGCACCAGGACAGGGGGCGTTGGCGAA. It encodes CASTRTGGVGE. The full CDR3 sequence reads CASTRTGGVGERLFF. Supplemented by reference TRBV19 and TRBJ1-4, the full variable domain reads GGIITQTPKFLIGQEGQKLTLKCQQNFNHDTMYWYRQDSGKGLRLIYYSITENDLQKGDLSEGYDASREKKSSFSLTVTSAQKNEMAVFLCASTRTGGVGERLFFGHGTKLSVL.

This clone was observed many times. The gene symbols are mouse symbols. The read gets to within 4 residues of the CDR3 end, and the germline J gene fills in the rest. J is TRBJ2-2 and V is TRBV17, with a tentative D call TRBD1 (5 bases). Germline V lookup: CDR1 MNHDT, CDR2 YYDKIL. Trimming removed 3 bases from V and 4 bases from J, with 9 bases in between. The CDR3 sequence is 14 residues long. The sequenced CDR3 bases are TGTGCTAGCAGTAGTGGCAGGGCCACCGGG. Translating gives CASSSGRATG. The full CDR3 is CASSSGRATGQLYF.

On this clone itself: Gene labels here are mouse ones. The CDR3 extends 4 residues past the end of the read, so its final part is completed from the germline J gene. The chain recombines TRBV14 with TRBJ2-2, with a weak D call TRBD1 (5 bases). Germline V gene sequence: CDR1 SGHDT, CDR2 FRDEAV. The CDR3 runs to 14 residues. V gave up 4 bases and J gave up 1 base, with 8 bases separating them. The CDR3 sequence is CASSRTKNTGQLYF. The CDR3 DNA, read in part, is TGTGCCAGCAGTCGGACAAAAAACACCGGG.

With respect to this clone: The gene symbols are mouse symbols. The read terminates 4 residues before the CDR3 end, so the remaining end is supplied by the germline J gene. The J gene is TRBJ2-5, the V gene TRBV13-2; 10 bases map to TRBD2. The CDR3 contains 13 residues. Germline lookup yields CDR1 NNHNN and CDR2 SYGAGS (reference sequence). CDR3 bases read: TGTGCCAGCGGGGACTGGGGGAAAGAC. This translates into CASGDWGKD. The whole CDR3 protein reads CASGDWGKDTQYF.

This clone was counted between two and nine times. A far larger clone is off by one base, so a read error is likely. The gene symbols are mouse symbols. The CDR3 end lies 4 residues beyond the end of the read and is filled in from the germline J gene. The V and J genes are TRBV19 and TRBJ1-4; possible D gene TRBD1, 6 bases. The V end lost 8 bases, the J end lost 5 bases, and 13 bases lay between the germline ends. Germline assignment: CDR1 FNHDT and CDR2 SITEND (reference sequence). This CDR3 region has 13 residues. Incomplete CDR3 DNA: TGTGCCAGTAGGACAGCGAGGAACGAA. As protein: CASRTARNE. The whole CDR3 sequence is CASRTARNERLFF.

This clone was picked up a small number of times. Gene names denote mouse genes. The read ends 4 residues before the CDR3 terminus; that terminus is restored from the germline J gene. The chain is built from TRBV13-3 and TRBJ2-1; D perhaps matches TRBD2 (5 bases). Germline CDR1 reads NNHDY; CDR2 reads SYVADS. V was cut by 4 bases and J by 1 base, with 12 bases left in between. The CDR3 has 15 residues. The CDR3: CASSPYWWNYAEQFF. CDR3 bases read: TGTGCCAGCAGTCCTTACTGGTGGAACTATGCT.

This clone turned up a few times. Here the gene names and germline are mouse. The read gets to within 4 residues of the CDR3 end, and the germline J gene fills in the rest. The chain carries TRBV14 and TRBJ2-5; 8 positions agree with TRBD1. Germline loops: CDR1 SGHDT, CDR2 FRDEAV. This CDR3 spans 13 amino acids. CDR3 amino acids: CASSFGQGDTQYF. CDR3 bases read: TGTGCCAGCAGTTTCGGACAGGGAGAC.

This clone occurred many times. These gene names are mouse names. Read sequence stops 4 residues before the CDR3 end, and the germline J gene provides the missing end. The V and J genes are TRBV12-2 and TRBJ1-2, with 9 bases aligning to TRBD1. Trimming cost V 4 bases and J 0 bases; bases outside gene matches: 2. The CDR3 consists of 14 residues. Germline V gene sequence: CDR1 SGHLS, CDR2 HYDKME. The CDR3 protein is CASSGDRANSDYTF. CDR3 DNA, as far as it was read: TGTGCCAGCTCCGGGGACAGGGCAAACTCC.

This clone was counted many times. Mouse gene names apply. The sequenced part of the CDR3 DNA is TGTGCCAGCGGTGATTTACTGGGGGTCTATGCT. Encoded protein: CASGDLLGVYA. Given in full, the CDR3 is CASGDLLGVYAEQFF. The chain employs TRBV13-2 and TRBJ2-1; the match to TRBD2 covers 8 bases. The read falls 4 residues short of the CDR3 end, and the missing part is taken from the germline J gene. The germline V gene encodes CDR1 NNHNN and CDR2 SYGAGS (reference sequence). The CDR3 has 15 residues. V lost 1 base, J lost 3 bases, and 3 bases stayed unmatched.

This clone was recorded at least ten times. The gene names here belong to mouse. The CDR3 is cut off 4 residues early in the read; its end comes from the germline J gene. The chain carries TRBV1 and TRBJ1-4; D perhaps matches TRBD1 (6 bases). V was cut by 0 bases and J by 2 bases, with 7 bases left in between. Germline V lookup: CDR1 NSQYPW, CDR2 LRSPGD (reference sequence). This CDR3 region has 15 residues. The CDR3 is CTCSAERGSNERLFF. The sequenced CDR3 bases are TGCACCTGCAGTGCAGAGAGGGGGTCCAACGAA.

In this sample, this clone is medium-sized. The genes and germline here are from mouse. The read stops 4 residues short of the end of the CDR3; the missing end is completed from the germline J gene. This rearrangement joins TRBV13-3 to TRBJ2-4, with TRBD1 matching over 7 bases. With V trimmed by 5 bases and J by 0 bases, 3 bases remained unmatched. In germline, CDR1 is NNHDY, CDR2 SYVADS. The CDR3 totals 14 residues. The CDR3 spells CASSHRGSQNTLYF. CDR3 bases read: TGTGCCAGCAGCCACAGGGGTAGTCAAAAC.

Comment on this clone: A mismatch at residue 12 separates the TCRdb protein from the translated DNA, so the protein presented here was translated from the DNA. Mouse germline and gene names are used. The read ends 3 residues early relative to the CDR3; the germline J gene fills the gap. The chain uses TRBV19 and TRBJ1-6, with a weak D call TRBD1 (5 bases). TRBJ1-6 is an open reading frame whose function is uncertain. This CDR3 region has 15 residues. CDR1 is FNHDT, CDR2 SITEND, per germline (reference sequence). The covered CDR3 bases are TGTGCCAGCAGTTTCCGGGACTGGGGGGGTTACACC. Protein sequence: CASSFRDWGGYT. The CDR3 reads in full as CASSFRDWGGYTLYF.

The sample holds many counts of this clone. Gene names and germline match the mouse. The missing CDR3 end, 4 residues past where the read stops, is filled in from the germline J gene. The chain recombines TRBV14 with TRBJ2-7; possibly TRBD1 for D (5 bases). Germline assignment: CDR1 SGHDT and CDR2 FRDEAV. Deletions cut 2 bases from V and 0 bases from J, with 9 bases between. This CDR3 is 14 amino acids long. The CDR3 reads CASSLPGSSYEQYF. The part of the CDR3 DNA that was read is TGTGCCAGCAGTTTACCAGGGAGCTCCTAT.

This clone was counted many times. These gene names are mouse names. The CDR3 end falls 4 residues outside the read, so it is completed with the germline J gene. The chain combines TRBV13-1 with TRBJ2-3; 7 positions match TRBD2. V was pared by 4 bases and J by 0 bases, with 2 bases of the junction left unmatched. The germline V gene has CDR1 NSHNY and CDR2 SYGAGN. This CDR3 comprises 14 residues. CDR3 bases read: TGTGCCAGCAGTCAACTGGGGAGTGCAGAA. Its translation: CASSQLGSAE. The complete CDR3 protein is CASSQLGSAETLYF.